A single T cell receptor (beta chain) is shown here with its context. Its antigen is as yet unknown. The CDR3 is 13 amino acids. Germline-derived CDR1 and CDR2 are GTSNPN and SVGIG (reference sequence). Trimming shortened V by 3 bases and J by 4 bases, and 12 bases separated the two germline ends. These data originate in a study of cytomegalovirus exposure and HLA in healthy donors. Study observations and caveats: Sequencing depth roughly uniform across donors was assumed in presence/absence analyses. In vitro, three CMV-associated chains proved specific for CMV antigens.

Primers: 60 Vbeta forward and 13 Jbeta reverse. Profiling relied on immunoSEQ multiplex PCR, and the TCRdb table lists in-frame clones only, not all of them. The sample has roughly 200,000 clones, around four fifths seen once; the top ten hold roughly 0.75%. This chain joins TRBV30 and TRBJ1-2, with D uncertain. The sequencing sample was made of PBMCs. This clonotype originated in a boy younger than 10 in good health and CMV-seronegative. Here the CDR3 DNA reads TGTGCCTGGAGCCCGGCCGGGTCCTATGGCTACACCTTC. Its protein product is CAWSPAGSYGYTF.